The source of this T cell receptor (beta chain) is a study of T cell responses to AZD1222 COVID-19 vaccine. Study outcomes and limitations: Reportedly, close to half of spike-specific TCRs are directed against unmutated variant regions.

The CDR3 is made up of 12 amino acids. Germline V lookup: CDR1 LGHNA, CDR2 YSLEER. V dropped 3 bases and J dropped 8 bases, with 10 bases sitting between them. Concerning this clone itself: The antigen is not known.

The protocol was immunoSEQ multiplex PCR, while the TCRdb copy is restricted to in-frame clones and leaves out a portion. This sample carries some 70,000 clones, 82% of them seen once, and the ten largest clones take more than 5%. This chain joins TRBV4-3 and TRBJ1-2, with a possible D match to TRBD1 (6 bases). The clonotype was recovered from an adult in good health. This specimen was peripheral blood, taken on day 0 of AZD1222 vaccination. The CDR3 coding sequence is TGCGCCAGCAGCCATGCAGGGGTCGGCTACACCTTC. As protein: CASSHAGVGYTF.